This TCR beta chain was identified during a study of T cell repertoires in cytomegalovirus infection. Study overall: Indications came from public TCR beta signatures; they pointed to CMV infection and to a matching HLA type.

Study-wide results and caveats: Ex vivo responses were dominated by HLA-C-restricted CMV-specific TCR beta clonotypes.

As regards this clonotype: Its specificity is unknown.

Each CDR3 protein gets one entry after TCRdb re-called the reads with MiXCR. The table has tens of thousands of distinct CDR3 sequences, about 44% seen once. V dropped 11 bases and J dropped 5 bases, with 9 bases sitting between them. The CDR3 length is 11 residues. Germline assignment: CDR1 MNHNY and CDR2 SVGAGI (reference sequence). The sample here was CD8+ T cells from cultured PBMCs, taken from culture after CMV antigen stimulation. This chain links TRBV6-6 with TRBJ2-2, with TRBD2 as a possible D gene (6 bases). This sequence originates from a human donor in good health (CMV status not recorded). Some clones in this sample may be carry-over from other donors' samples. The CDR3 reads CAARGTGELFF. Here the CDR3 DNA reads TGTGCCGCCCGGGGGACCGGGGAGCTGTTTTTT.